These T cell receptor beta chains were read from a single sample in a study of response to subunit inactivated influenza vaccine. Each CDR3 protein gets one entry after TCRdb re-called the RT-PCR reads with MiXCR. The sample includes around 790,000 distinct CDR3 sequences, less than 25% seen only once; the top ten take more than 8.5%. The sample was PBMCs from blood, taken less than 6 days after vaccination. Receptors were obtained from a man between 45 and 60 years old who received an inactivated influenza vaccine. Both conserved end residues are part of each CDR3. A D gene is named only where the DNA matches it firmly. Only part of the rows carry a size: once, few, many, or a class if the clone is expanded.

NA,TRBJ2-1,TRBV4-3,NA,CASSTRHSYNEQFF,TGCGCCAGCAGCACACGACACTCCTACAATGAGCAGTTCTTC
TRBD1,TRBJ1-2,TRBV12-3/TRBV12-4,NA,CASSLGQGAYTF,TGTGCCAGCAGTTTGGGACAGGGGGCTTACACCTTC
NA,TRBJ2-6,TRBV29-1,few,CSVRETGANVLTF,TGCAGCGTTAGAGAAACTGGGGCCAACGTCCTGACTTTC
NA,TRBJ1-2,TRBV12-3/TRBV12-4,NA,CASSQRTYGYTF,TGTGCCAGCAGCCAGAGGACGTATGGCTACACCTTC
NA,TRBJ2-1,TRBV21-1,few,CASSKGDSRLAGIRGQFF,TGTGCCAGCAGCAAAGGTGACAGCAGACTAGCGGGAATTCGCGGGCAGTTCTTC
TRBD1,TRBJ1-1,TRBV11-2,NA,CASSMTGRDTEAFF,TGTGCCAGCAGCATGACAGGGCGTGACACTGAAGCTTTCTTT
NA,TRBJ1-5,TRBV6-2/TRBV6-3,NA,CASTKSGGRQNQPQHF,TGTGCCAGCACCAAAAGTGGCGGACGGCAGAATCAGCCCCAGCATTTT
NA,TRBJ2-7,TRBV4-3,NA,CASSQVAMGTYEQYF,TGCGCCAGCAGCCAAGTGGCCATGGGAACCTACGAGCAGTACTTC
NA,TRBJ2-1,TRBV7-9,NA,CASSLGGKGEQFF,TGTGCCAGCAGCTTAGGCGGGAAGGGAGAGCAGTTCTTC
TRBD2,TRBJ2-6,TRBV6-2/TRBV6-3,few,CASSYPRGLAGVSGANVLTF,TGTGCCAGCAGTTACCCTCGAGGACTAGCGGGAGTCTCTGGGGCCAACGTCCTGACTTTC
TRBD2,TRBJ2-1,TRBV9,NA,CASSVGLAGAEQFF,TGTGCCAGCAGCGTAGGGCTAGCGGGAGCTGAGCAGTTCTTC
TRBD1,TRBJ1-1,TRBV12-3/TRBV12-4,NA,CASSPTGTGGNTEAFF,TGTGCCAGCAGCCCTACCGGGACAGGGGGGAACACTGAAGCTTTCTTT
TRBD1,TRBJ2-7,TRBV12-3/TRBV12-4,few,CASSLWAGGGYEQYF,TGTGCCAGCAGTTTATGGGCAGGGGGTGGATACGAGCAGTACTTC
NA,TRBJ2-7,TRBV20-1,NA,CSARDSRERAYEQYF,TGCAGTGCTAGAGACAGCAGGGAAAGAGCCTACGAGCAGTACTTC
NA,TRBJ2-3,TRBV7-8,few,CASSPGAGWADTQYF,TGTGCCAGCAGCCCGGGGGCAGGGTGGGCAGATACGCAGTATTTT
NA,TRBJ2-1,TRBV12-3/TRBV12-4,NA,CASRVDSGNEQFF,TGTGCCAGCAGAGTGGATAGCGGCAATGAGCAGTTCTTC
NA,TRBJ1-1,TRBV7-9,many,CASSLGVGFNTEAFF,TGTGCCAGCAGCTTAGGGGTGGGGTTCAACACTGAAGCTTTCTTT
TRBD2,TRBJ2-3,TRBV7-2,many,CASSLKGLARTDTQYF,TGTGCCAGCAGCTTAAAGGGACTAGCCCGCACAGATACGCAGTATTTT
TRBD1,TRBJ2-7,TRBV5-5,many,CASSRGQGTYEQYF,TGTGCCAGCAGCCGAGGACAGGGTACCTACGAGCAGTACTTC
NA,TRBJ1-4,TRBV7-9,few,CASSPPSMRDEGEKLFF,TGTGCCAGCAGCCCTCCCTCCATGCGGGACGAAGGGGAAAAACTGTTTTTT
NA,TRBJ2-7,TRBV20-1,few,CSARVEGRTYEQYF,TGCAGTGCTAGAGTGGAGGGGAGGACCTACGAGCAGTACTTC
TRBD1,TRBJ2-2,TRBV29-1,few,CSVPRTGQGAIGELFF,TGCAGCGTTCCACGAACCGGACAGGGGGCTATCGGGGAGCTGTTTTTT
NA,TRBJ2-5,TRBV6-2/TRBV6-3,few,CASSYVRGVGETQYF,TGTGCCAGCAGTTACGTCCGGGGTGTGGGAGAGACCCAGTACTTC
NA,TRBJ1-1,TRBV12-3/TRBV12-4,many,CASSLAAGLGAFF,TGTGCCAGCAGTTTAGCGGCGGGACTCGGAGCTTTCTTT
TRBD2,TRBJ2-5,TRBV7-8,NA,CASSLSGGTTETQYF,TGTGCCAGCAGCCTTAGCGGGGGAACGACGGAGACCCAGTACTTC
NA,TRBJ2-3,TRBV5-1,many,CASSSDGRSTDTQYF,TGTGCCAGCAGCTCCGACGGCCGATCCACAGATACGCAGTATTTT
NA,TRBJ1-4,TRBV6-6,few,CASSGGLVKLFF,TGTGCCAGCAGCGGCGGTTTAGTAAAACTGTTTTTT
NA,TRBJ2-5,TRBV6-5,NA,CASSYVPAGETQYF,TGTGCCAGCAGTTACGTCCCCGCGGGGGAGACCCAGTACTTC
TRBD1,TRBJ1-2,TRBV29-1,NA,CSVDGGTGTGYTF,TGCAGCGTTGATGGCGGGACAGGGACTGGCTACACCTTC
NA,TRBJ2-7,TRBV4-3,few,CASSQVHQGYEQYF,TGCGCCAGCAGCCAAGTGCACCAGGGCTACGAGCAGTACTTC
NA,TRBJ2-3,TRBV9,few,CASSSGRFADTQYF,TGTGCCAGCAGCTCCGGGAGATTTGCAGATACGCAGTATTTT
NA,TRBJ2-5,TRBV6-2/TRBV6-3,NA,CASSKFSVGQETQYF,TGTGCCAGCAGTAAGTTTAGTGTCGGCCAAGAGACCCAGTACTTC
NA,TRBJ2-1,TRBV11-2,few,CASSSRAPGWEQFF,TGTGCCAGCAGCTCCCGGGCCCCCGGTTGGGAGCAGTTCTTC
NA,TRBJ2-6,TRBV3-1,few,CASSQAGVYSGANVLTF,TGTGCCAGCAGCCAAGCGGGGGTATACTCTGGGGCCAACGTCCTGACTTTC
NA,TRBJ2-6,TRBV20-1,few,CSASPRSGANVLTF,TGCAGTGCTAGCCCCAGATCTGGGGCCAACGTCCTGACTTTC
NA,TRBJ2-3,TRBV12-3/TRBV12-4,many,CASSPSRGTQYF,TGTGCCAGCAGTCCGTCTAGGGGTACGCAGTATTTT
TRBD2,TRBJ2-1,TRBV5-1,many,CASSGISGGAGEQFF,TGCGCCAGCAGCGGAATTAGCGGGGGGGCCGGTGAGCAGTTCTTC
NA,TRBJ2-4,TRBV20-1,NA,CSASLGFPAKNIQYF,TGCAGTGCTAGTTTGGGCTTCCCAGCCAAAAACATTCAGTACTTC
NA,TRBJ2-2,TRBV7-3,few,CASSEVTGSELFF,TGTGCCAGCAGCGAAGTTACGGGGAGTGAGCTGTTTTTT
NA,TRBJ2-7,TRBV20-1,few,CSARGRGDLEQYF,TGCAGTGCTAGAGGCAGGGGAGACCTCGAGCAGTACTTC
NA,TRBJ2-2,TRBV12-3/TRBV12-4,many,CASSLTGSNTGELFF,TGTGCCAGCAGTTTAACAGGTTCGAACACCGGGGAGCTGTTTTTT
NA,TRBJ2-2,TRBV5-4,few,CASSWATNTGELFF,TGTGCCAGCAGCTGGGCGACTAACACCGGGGAGCTGTTTTTT
TRBD1,TRBJ2-7,TRBV7-9,NA,CASSTPGTGVHEQYF,TGTGCCAGCAGCACCCCCGGGACAGGGGTCCACGAGCAGTACTTC
NA,TRBJ1-1,TRBV20-1,few,CSARPRENTEAFF,TGCAGTGCTAGGCCCAGGGAGAACACTGAAGCTTTCTTT
TRBD1,TRBJ1-3,TRBV10-3,few,CAIGGQPADTIYF,TGTGCCATCGGGGGACAGCCGGCGGACACCATATATTTT
NA,TRBJ1-1,TRBV7-2,NA,CASSLAGGRTEALF,TGTGCCAGCAGCTTAGCGGGGGGAAGGACTGAAGCTCTCTTT
NA,TRBJ2-7,TRBV27,many,CASSDFGRDYEQYF,TGTGCCAGCAGTGACTTCGGTAGGGACTACGAGCAGTACTTC
NA,TRBJ2-1,TRBV30,NA,CAWSVGTHEQFF,TGTGCCTGGAGTGTTGGAACGCATGAGCAGTTCTTC
NA,TRBJ1-2,TRBV5-1,NA,CASSLVDPSLQPKHGYTF,TGCGCCAGCAGCTTGGTTGACCCCTCACTGCAACCCAAGCATGGCTACACCTTC
TRBD1,TRBJ2-5,TRBV20-1,NA,CSASFVRGYQETQYF,TGCAGTGCTAGCTTTGTCAGGGGGTACCAAGAGACCCAGTACTTC
TRBD2,TRBJ2-5,TRBV20-1,NA,CSASKGSGIQETQYF,TGCAGTGCTAGTAAGGGTAGCGGGATCCAAGAGACCCAGTACTTC
NA,TRBJ2-7,TRBV7-8,NA,CASSSPWGLSSYEQYF,TGTGCCAGCAGCTCCCCTTGGGGACTTAGCTCCTACGAGCAGTACTTC
TRBD1,TRBJ2-7,TRBV5-6,few,CASSHWTGGEQYF,TGTGCCAGCAGCCACTGGACAGGAGGCGAGCAGTACTTC
NA,TRBJ2-4,TRBV5-1,NA,CASSLGTSRDIQYF,TGCGCCAGCAGCTTAGGAACTAGCCGGGACATTCAGTACTTC
NA,TRBJ2-1,TRBV9,NA,CASSESGTTAHNEQFF,TGTGCCAGCAGCGAATCTGGGACCACGGCCCACAATGAGCAGTTCTTC